The 31 T cell receptor beta chains listed next were all sequenced from one sample in a study of blood T cell repertoires in COVID-19. This table comes from immunoSEQ multiplex PCR, and its TCRdb copy is limited to in-frame clones, with some not included. The sample shows 150,000 to 200,000 clones, around 74% of them seen only once. Sequencing was done on a sample of peripheral blood. The receptor set was obtained from a woman over 75 with acute or convalescent COVID-19.

This sequence joins TRBV4-1 and TRBJ1-1; D unresolved. Germline V CDR1 and CDR2: MGHRA, YSYEKL. The V gene lost 7 bases and the J gene lost 0 bases, with 12 bases spanning the gap. The length of the CDR3 is 14 residues. CDR3 sequence: CASKISLVNTEAFF. CDR3 nucleotides: TGCGCCAGCAAAATTTCTTTAGTGAACACTGAAGCTTTCTTT.

This clone was seen just once. V is TRBV11-2 and J is TRBJ2-1, with D maybe TRBD2 (5 bases). From germline, CDR1 is SGHAT and CDR2 FQNNGV. The CDR3 is 19 amino acids. The V gene lost 0 bases and the J gene lost 1 base, with 19 bases spanning the gap. Here the CDR3 reads CASSLEFGVPGGSYNEQFF. The CDR3 nucleotides read TGTGCCAGCAGCTTAGAGTTCGGCGTCCCCGGAGGATCCTACAATGAGCAGTTCTTC.

This clone was detected only once. V usage is TRBV6-2 or TRBV6-3 and J usage is TRBJ1-5, with D unresolved. V gave up 2 bases and J gave up 5 bases, with 16 bases separating them. There are 16 residues in the CDR3. Germline values: CDR1 MNHEY, CDR2 SVGEGT. The CDR3 spells CASSYTARGTDQPQHF. The CDR3 DNA reads TGTGCCAGCAGTTACACGGCTCGGGGAACCGATCAGCCCCAGCATTTT.

The gene calls are TRBV6-1 and TRBJ2-7; weak D call: TRBD2 (5 bases). This CDR3 region has 13 residues. V lost 2 bases and J lost 5, with 10 bases in between. The V gene's germline CDR1 is MNHNS and CDR2 SASEGT. In DNA, the CDR3 is TGTGCCAGCAGTGAAATTAAGGAGGACGAGCAGTACTTC. Protein: CASSEIKEDEQYF.

The V and J genes are TRBV19 and TRBJ2-2; a possible D gene is TRBD2 (6 bases). In germline, CDR1 is LNHDA, CDR2 SQIVND (reference sequence). The CDR3 spans 15 residues. Trimming shortened V by 1 base and J by 7 bases, and 13 bases separated the two germline ends. The CDR3 protein is CASSIGMTGDGELFF. For the CDR3, the DNA is TGTGCCAGTAGTATAGGAATGACGGGGGACGGGGAGCTGTTTTTT.

The rearrangement uses TRBV6-5 and TRBJ2-7; no reliable D call. Trimming left V 6 bases short and J 2 bases short, with 11 bases between. Germline V CDR1 and CDR2: MNHEY, SVGAGI. The CDR3 has 13 residues. CDR3 in amino acids: CASSLGPPYEQYF. The CDR3 bases are TGTGCCAGCAGCCTCGGTCCCCCCTACGAGCAGTACTTC.

This chain joins TRBV7-2 and TRBJ2-5; 11 bases align to TRBD2. CDR3 length: 13 amino acids. J gave up 8 bases and V 8 bases, and 7 bases lay outside the gene matches. CDR1 and CDR2 (germline): SGHTA, FQGNSA. The CDR3 nucleotides read TGTGCCAGCTCTAGCGGGAGGTCTGTAACCCAGTACTTC. This gives the protein CASSSGRSVTQYF. Full variable domain (outside the CDR3, taken from reference TRBV7-2 and TRBJ2-5): GAGVSQSPSNKVTEKGKDVELRCDPISGHTALYWYRQSLGQGLEFLIYFQGNSAPDKSGLPSDRFSAERTGGSVSTLTIQRTQQEDSAVYLCASSSGRSVTQYFGPGTRLLVL.

This chain connects TRBV19 to TRBJ2-7; TRBD2 agrees at 10 bases. Per the germline V gene, CDR1 is LNHDA and CDR2 is SQIVND (reference sequence). The length of the CDR3 is 14 residues. J was trimmed by 6 bases and V by 4 bases; bases with no gene match: 6. The CDR3 DNA sequence: TGTGCCAGTAGTAAGTCTAGCGGGAGTGTCGAGCAGTACTTC. This encodes CASSKSSGSVEQYF.

The gene calls are TRBV18 and TRBJ2-6, with a weak D call TRBD2 (6 bases). CDR3 size: 18 residues. CDR1 is KGHSH, CDR2 LQKENI, per germline. Trimming left V 2 bases short and J 0 bases short, with 14 bases between. The CDR3 region has the DNA TGTGCCAGCTCACCAATTCCAGCGGGTACCTCTGGGGCCAACGTCCTGACTTTC. This gives the protein CASSPIPAGTSGANVLTF.

This chain connects TRBV6-2 or TRBV6-3 to TRBJ2-1; tentatively, D is TRBD2 (6 bases). CDR1 is MNHEY and CDR2 is SVGEGT in the germline V gene. V lost 2 bases and J 6 bases, leaving 11 bases between the germline ends. The CDR3 extends over 14 amino acids. The CDR3 is CASSYQGLTNEQFF. As DNA, the CDR3 is TGTGCCAGCAGTTACCAGGGACTTACCAATGAGCAGTTCTTC.

The chain has TRBV6-2 or TRBV6-3 and TRBJ2-4; D is ambiguous. Germline assignment: CDR1 MNHEY and CDR2 SVGEGT. V lost 0 bases and J lost 0, with 9 bases in between. This CDR3 is 16 amino acids long. The CDR3 protein is CASSYSVGVAKNIQYF. CDR3 nucleotide sequence: TGTGCCAGCAGTTACTCGGTAGGAGTAGCCAAAAACATTCAGTACTTC.

The chain employs TRBV30 and TRBJ2-3; 11 positions agree with TRBD2. This CDR3 is built from 16 residues. Germline values: CDR1 GTSNPN, CDR2 SVGIG (reference sequence). With V trimmed by 4 bases and J by 3 bases, 9 bases remained unmatched. CDR3: CAWNSGRAGRTDTQYF. CDR3 coding DNA: TGTGCCTGGAATAGCGGGAGGGCCGGGAGAACAGATACGCAGTATTTT.

This clone was detected once. The V call is TRBV30, the J call TRBJ2-7, with D possibly matching TRBD1 (5 bases). The CDR3 has 14 residues. The germline V and J ends were trimmed by 1 base and 5 bases, with 15 bases remaining between them. Germline CDR1 is GTSNPN and CDR2 is SVGIG (reference sequence). The CDR3 DNA follows: TGTGCCTGGAGTGCTTTGTTGACAGACGACGAGCAGTACTTC. Its translation: CAWSALLTDDEQYF.

CDR3 sequence reads: CASSLGIRGTSVSYEQYF. The CDR3 DNA reads as TGTGCCAGCAGTTTAGGGATTCGCGGGACTAGCGTCTCCTACGAGCAGTACTTC. The chain carries TRBV27 and TRBJ2-7; 10 nucleotides align to TRBD2. This CDR3 has 18 residues. V was clipped by 2 bases and J by 0 bases; unmatched bases: 10. In germline, CDR1 is MNHEY, CDR2 SMNVEV (reference sequence).

This chain links TRBV4-1 with TRBJ2-1; D might be TRBD1 (5 bases). The V gene lost 2 bases and the J gene lost 7 bases, with 21 bases spanning the gap. Germline loops: CDR1 MGHRA, CDR2 YSYEKL. The CDR3 runs to 17 residues. The DNA for the CDR3 is TGCGCCAGCAGCCAATCGTTTCGCTTATGGACACGGAATGAGCAGTTCTTC. It is translated as CASSQSFRLWTRNEQFF.

The gene calls are TRBV6-4 and TRBJ2-3, with a tentative D call TRBD2 (6 bases). The germline gives CDR1 MRHNA, CDR2 SNTAGT. The CDR3 is 14 amino acids. Trimming left V 3 bases short and J 3 bases short, with 10 bases between. In DNA form, the CDR3 reads TGTGCCAGCAGTGAGAGGCGGGAAACAGATACGCAGTATTTT. Its translation: CASSERRETDTQYF.

The chain couples TRBV7-3 to TRBJ2-1, with TRBD2 matching 9 bases. Losses at the gene ends were 5 bases for V and 2 bases for J; bases not matched to a gene: 7. Germline V gene data show CDR1 as SGHTA and CDR2 as FQGTGA. This CDR3 spans 16 amino acids. The CDR3 coding sequence is TGTGCCAGCAGCCCGGCGGGAGGGTCCCCCTACAATGAGCAGTTCTTC. Protein sequence: CASSPAGGSPYNEQFF.

CDR3 sequence reads: CASSTRQEEAFF. CDR3 nucleotide sequence: TGTGCCAGCAGTACCCGACAGGAGGAGGCTTTCTTT. This rearrangement joins TRBV6-5 to TRBJ1-1; tentatively, D is TRBD1 (6 bases). The CDR3 totals 12 residues. CDR1 is MNHEY, CDR2 SVGAGI, per germline. V was cut by 5 bases and J by 11 bases, with 15 bases left in between.

The chain recombines TRBV2 with TRBJ1-2; D possibly corresponds to TRBD1 (5 bases). The CDR3 has 16 amino acids. The V gene lost 8 bases and the J gene lost 5 bases, with 24 bases spanning the gap. Germline V CDR1 and CDR2: SNHLY, FYNNEI. CDR3: CASHSPGAGTHYGYTF. The CDR3 DNA reads as TGTGCCAGCCACTCACCGGGCGCCGGGACTCATTATGGCTACACCTTC.

V gene TRBV19 combines with J gene TRBJ2-5; 9 bases agree with TRBD1. CDR3 length: 13 amino acids. CDR1 is LNHDA, CDR2 SQIVND, per germline (reference sequence). V trimming: 9 bases; J trimming: 5 bases; junction bases outside the gene matches: 7. The CDR3 DNA sequence: TGTGCCAGCGGACAGGGGCTTTTGGAGACCCAGTACTTC. The encoded protein is CASGQGLLETQYF.

The chain has TRBV27 and TRBJ1-4, with 8 bases lining up with TRBD1. Germline CDR1 is MNHEY and CDR2 is SMNVEV (reference sequence). J lost 5 bases, V lost 3 bases, and 2 bases had no gene match. The CDR3 has 14 amino acids. The CDR3 sequence: CASSLDRANEKLFF. CDR3 bases: TGTGCCAGCAGTTTGGACAGGGCAAATGAAAAACTGTTTTTT. Full variable domain (rest looked up from reference TRBV27 and TRBJ1-4): EAQVTQNPRYLITVTGKKLTVTCSQNMNHEYMSWYRQDPGLGLRQIYYSMNVEVTDKGDVPEGYKVSRKEKRNFPLILESPSPNQTSLYFCASSLDRANEKLFFGSGTQLSVL.

The rearrangement joins TRBV7-2 to TRBJ2-5, with TRBD2 matching 8 bases. Germline loops: CDR1 SGHTA, CDR2 FQGNSA. This CDR3 spans 13 amino acids. V dropped 1 base and J dropped 7; count of bases not matched to a gene: 2. The CDR3 reads CASSLEREGTQYF. Here the CDR3 DNA reads TGTGCCAGCAGCTTAGAACGGGAGGGGACCCAGTACTTC.

The chain employs TRBV19 and TRBJ2-3, with 8 bases identical to TRBD2. The CDR3 extends over 13 amino acids. V shed 3 bases and J 4 bases; nucleotides not matched to a gene: 0. CDR1 and CDR2 from the germline V gene are LNHDA and SQIVND (reference sequence). This CDR3 reads CASSIGGADTQYF. In DNA form, the CDR3 reads TGTGCCAGTAGTATCGGGGGGGCAGATACGCAGTATTTT.

This clone was seen a few times. J is TRBJ1-6 and V is TRBV5-4; D gene unclear. CDR3 length: 16 amino acids. Germline CDR1 SGHNT, CDR2 YYREEE (reference sequence). The V end lost 1 base, the J end lost 7 bases, and 15 bases lay between the germline ends. DNA of the CDR3: TGTGCCAGCAGCTTGTACCTAGGCGGAGAAAATTCACCCCTCCACTTT. This encodes CASSLYLGGENSPLHF.

The V and J genes are TRBV10-3 and TRBJ1-1, with D possibly matching TRBD1 (6 bases). CDR1 ENHRY and CDR2 SYGVKD come from the germline V gene. This CDR3 is built from 13 residues. Trimming removed 6 bases from V and 1 base from J, with 9 bases in between. The CDR3 region has the DNA TGTGCCATCAGGGTGGGGGCGAACACTGAAGCTTTCTTT. Its protein product is CAIRVGANTEAFF.

J is TRBJ1-2 and V is TRBV6-1; D is ambiguous. The CDR3 is 14 amino acids. Looked up from germline, CDR1 is MNHNS and CDR2 is SASEGT. The V gene lost 1 base and the J gene lost 4 bases, with 10 bases spanning the gap. CDR3 loop: CASSEGDSSYGYTF. In DNA, the CDR3 is TGTGCCAGCAGTGAAGGAGACTCCTCCTATGGCTACACCTTC.

The V and J genes are TRBV11-2 and TRBJ2-3; 16 bases agree with TRBD2. The germline CDR1 and CDR2 sequences are SGHAT and FQNNGV. There are 16 residues in the CDR3. Trimming cost V 5 bases and J 3 bases; bases outside gene matches: 2. CDR3 in DNA: TGTGCCAGCAGCCAGGGACTAGCGGGAGGGACAGATACGCAGTATTTT. It encodes CASSQGLAGGTDTQYF.

This clone occurred once. The rearrangement joins TRBV20-1 to TRBJ1-6; no clear D. Germline CDR1 and CDR2: DFQATT and SNEGSKA (reference sequence). The germline V and J ends were trimmed by 0 bases and 14 bases, with 8 bases remaining between them. This CDR3 spans 11 amino acids. For the CDR3, the DNA is TGCAGTGCTAGAGATCCTTCTGCCCTCCACTTT. Amino acids: CSARDPSALHF.

The V call is TRBV28, the J call TRBJ2-2, with 10 bases lining up with TRBD1. CDR3 length: 15 amino acids. CDR1 MDHEN and CDR2 SYDVKM come from the germline V gene. J gave up 6 bases and V 5 bases, and 6 bases lay outside the gene matches. CDR3 protein: CASSQPGQGSGELFF. CDR3 DNA sequence: TGTGCCAGCAGTCAACCGGGACAGGGGTCCGGGGAGCTGTTTTTT. The full variable domain, with the rest looked up from reference TRBV28 and TRBJ2-2, is DVKVTQSSRYLVKRTGEKVFLECVQDMDHENMFWYRQDPGLGLRLIYFSYDVKMKEKGDIPEGYSVSREKKERFSLILESASTNQTSMYLCASSQPGQGSGELFFGEGSRLTVL.

The V gene is TRBV5-4, the J gene TRBJ2-7; 8 bases agree with TRBD2. CDR1 SGHNT and CDR2 YYREEE come from the germline V gene (reference sequence). The CDR3 is 14 amino acids. J lost 4 bases, V lost 9 bases, and 12 bases had no gene match. DNA for the CDR3: TGTGCCACCACCTCGCGGGAGGCCCATTACGAGCAGTACTTC. Encoded protein: CATTSREAHYEQYF.

The chain uses TRBV6-5 and TRBJ2-1; 7 positions agree with TRBD1. The CDR3 length is 14 residues. The V gene's germline CDR1 is MNHEY and CDR2 SVGAGI. V lost 7 bases, J lost 10 bases, and 13 bases stayed unmatched. CDR3 residues: CASNGIQGLREQFF. DNA for the CDR3: TGTGCCAGCAATGGGATACAGGGGTTGAGGGAGCAGTTCTTC.